Sequencing of this T cell receptor (beta chain) was carried out in a study of blood T cell repertoires in COVID-19. Study-wide context: The United States, Italy and Spain provided the acute and convalescent COVID-19 samples. PBMCs, B-cell-depleted T cells, or T cells were the source of the cDNA or gDNA that made up the material.

In the authors' methods: Reference gene primer amplification yielded estimated nucleated cell counts. Profiling relied on immunoSEQ multiplex PCR, and the TCRdb table lists in-frame clones only, not all of them. That table supplies the V and J calls and clone size; D and trimming were determined from the DNA. The sample shows about 200,000 clones, roughly 80% of them seen only once. CDR1 and CDR2 (germline): MNHEY, SVGAGI. There are 14 residues in the CDR3. The origin of this receptor is a woman over 75 with acute or convalescent COVID-19. The chain carries TRBV6-5 and TRBJ2-7; tentatively, D is TRBD1 (6 bases). The sequenced material came from peripheral blood. The CDR3 protein is CAIIPIGGSYEQYF. Here the CDR3 DNA reads TGTGCAATCATCCCGATAGGGGGCTCCTACGAGCAGTACTTC.